The 22 T cell receptor beta chains listed next were all sequenced from one sample in a study of CD8+ T cells in alopecia areata. cDNA serving as the sequencing template came from extracted, reverse transcribed RNA. The assay was immunoSEQ multiplex PCR, and TCRdb's table has in-frame clones only and misses some. The table includes under 350,000 clones, roughly 64% detected once. Stated treatment: oral pan-JAK inhibitor, 5-10 mg twice daily. Sequencing used CD4+ T cells sorted from blood, obtained at week 24, from a patient treated with tofacitinib. These receptors were taken from a human donor with alopecia areata.

The rearrangement uses TRBV7-2 and TRBJ1-2, with D hard to call. The CDR3 sequence is 12 residues long. V dropped 5 bases and J dropped 2 bases, with 6 bases sitting between them. The V gene's germline CDR1 is SGHTA and CDR2 FQGNSA. CDR3 sequence (DNA): TGTGCCAGCAGCCGAGGGAACTATGGCTACACCTTC. It is translated as CASSRGNYGYTF.

Remarks on this clone: Because it lacks the conserved phenylalanine or tryptophan at the end, this CDR3 is likely a read error. Because the CDR3's place on the DNA is in doubt, the DNA is left out and the CDR3 is given as listed by TCRdb. This CDR3 is CASSAPDDRGI. V usage is TRBV2 and J usage is TRBJ1-2; no DNA check was done on the table's D call, TRBD1. Looked up from germline, CDR1 is SNHLY and CDR2 is FYNNEI. The CDR3 contains 11 residues when both ends are counted.

This clone turned up a few times. The chain joins TRBV28 to TRBJ1-3; no reliable D call. From germline, CDR1 is MDHEN and CDR2 SYDVKM. This CDR3 contains 16 residues. The ends were cut back, 5 bases at V and 0 bases at J, with 14 bases in the middle. The CDR3 bases are TGTGCCAGCAGTCCCTACACCCTAAGCTCTGGAAACACCATATATTTT. Translating it yields CASSPYTLSSGNTIYF. The full variable domain, in which reference TRBV28 and TRBJ1-3 provide the parts outside the CDR3, is DVKVTQSSRYLVKRTGEKVFLECVQDMDHENMFWYRQDPGLGLRLIYFSYDVKMKEKGDIPEGYSVSREKKERFSLILESASTNQTSMYLCASSPYTLSSGNTIYFGEGSWLTVV.

The chain combines TRBV5-1 with TRBJ2-5; D perhaps matches TRBD1 (5 bases). Between the trimmed V and J ends, which lost 5 bases and 2 bases, there was a span of 16 bases. Germline V gene sequence: CDR1 SGHRS, CDR2 YFSETQ. The CDR3 covers 15 residues. The CDR3 protein is CASRRQPTSQETQYF. The CDR3 nucleotides are TGCGCCAGCAGGCGACAGCCGACGTCTCAAGAGACCCAGTACTTC.

This chain connects TRBV29-1 to TRBJ2-1; a possible D gene is TRBD1 (5 bases). Trimming pared 6 bases from V and 4 bases from J, leaving 10 bases between. The germline V gene has CDR1 SQVTM and CDR2 ANQGSEA. This CDR3 has 12 amino acids. CDR3 sequence reads: CSVADRYNEQFF. The DNA of the CDR3 is TGCAGCGTGGCCGACAGATACAATGAGCAGTTCTTC.

In its sample, this clone was seen once. The V call is TRBV6-1, the J call TRBJ2-2, with TRBD2 as a possible D gene (6 bases). Germline V gives CDR1 MNHNS, CDR2 SASEGT. The CDR3 runs 11 residues. Trimming removed 5 bases at V and 11 bases at J, with 9 bases between. The CDR3 spells CASSFTSELFF. DNA for the CDR3: TGTGCCAGCAGTTTCACTAGCGAGCTGTTTTTT.

The chain combines TRBV28 with TRBJ1-6; TRBD1 might be the D (6 bases). Germline CDR1 MDHEN, CDR2 SYDVKM. V lost 1 base, J lost 6 bases, and 10 bases lay in between. This CDR3 has 15 residues. The CDR3: CASSLFGGLNSPLHF. The CDR3 DNA reads TGTGCCAGCAGTTTATTTGGGGGCCTTAATTCACCCCTCCACTTT.

The chain couples TRBV2 to TRBJ2-2, with a possible D match to TRBD2 (5 bases). Per the germline V gene, CDR1 is SNHLY and CDR2 is FYNNEI. Deletions cut 6 bases from V and 0 bases from J, with 5 bases between. There are 13 residues in the CDR3. CDR3 DNA sequence: TGTGCCAGCAGGACTACGAACACCGGGGAGCTGTTTTTT. As protein: CASRTTNTGELFF.

This clone was seen only a few times. For the CDR3, the DNA is TGCAGCGTTAACATTCAGCAGGGTGGCGAGCAGTACTTC. It specifies CSVNIQQGGEQYF. The chain carries TRBV29-1 and TRBJ2-7, with D possibly TRBD1 on 5 matching bases. The CDR3 covers 13 residues. Trimming cost V 5 bases and J 6 bases, with 17 bases left between them. The germline V gene has CDR1 SQVTM and CDR2 ANQGSEA.

This clone turned up a few times. V gene TRBV7-6 combines with J gene TRBJ2-3, with 12 bases lining up with TRBD1. V shed 5 bases and J 4 bases; nucleotides not matched to a gene: 4. The CDR3 spans 15 residues. Germline V gives CDR1 SGHVS, CDR2 FNYEAQ. The CDR3 nucleotides are TGTGCCAGCAGCCCGGGGACAGGGGGCCCAGATACGCAGTATTTT. Protein: CASSPGTGGPDTQYF.

The genes are TRBV7-8 and TRBJ2-6; 14 nucleotides line up with TRBD2. V gave up 3 bases and J gave up 2 bases; unmatched junction bases: 0. The germline gives CDR1 SGHVS, CDR2 FQNEAQ. There are 17 residues in the CDR3. This CDR3 is CASSLGLAGAGANVLTF. The CDR3 coding sequence is TGTGCCAGCAGCTTGGGACTAGCGGGGGCTGGGGCCAACGTCCTGACTTTC.

The rearrangement links TRBV9 to TRBJ1-1; TRBD1 matches 8 bases. With V trimmed by 0 bases and J by 2 bases, 3 bases remained unmatched. The CDR3 is 15 residues long. The germline CDR1 and CDR2 sequences are SGDLS and YYNGEE. The CDR3 sequence: CASSVGTGSNTEAFF. CDR3 coding DNA: TGTGCCAGCAGCGTAGGGACAGGGTCTAACACTGAAGCTTTCTTT.

CDR3 sequence: CASSQPPDRGKAFF. In DNA, the CDR3 is TGTGCCAGCAGCCAACCCCCGGACAGGGGAAAAGCTTTCTTT. The genes are TRBV7-2 and TRBJ1-1, with 9 bases matching TRBD1. The CDR3 is 14 amino acids. Germline CDR1 reads SGHTA; CDR2 reads FQGNSA. The J segment lost 9 bases and the V segment lost 5 bases, leaving 10 bases of the junction unmatched.

The V gene is TRBV4-2, the J gene TRBJ1-4, with a tentative D call TRBD1 (5 bases). The CDR3 runs to 17 residues. With 3 bases removed from V and 3 bases from J, the gap between germline ends came to 17 bases. Germline-derived CDR1 and CDR2 are LGHNA and YNFKEQ. The CDR3 reads CASSQDPSRGANEKLFF. The DNA for the CDR3 is TGTGCCAGCAGCCAGGACCCGAGTAGAGGGGCTAATGAAAAACTGTTTTTT.

About this clone itself: A read error likely explains this, since a far larger clone differs by one base. Other DNA sequences within the sample encode an identical CDR3. V gene TRBV11-2 combines with J gene TRBJ2-5; D is uncertain. V dropped 1 base and J dropped 5 bases, with 2 bases sitting between them. Germline CDR1 and CDR2: SGHAT and FQNNGV. The CDR3 runs to 11 residues. The CDR3 coding sequence is TGTGCCAGCAGCTTAGGGGAGACCCAGTACTTC. Encoded protein: CASSLGETQYF. The variable domain in full, with the rest retrieved from reference TRBV11-2 and TRBJ2-5, is EAGVAQSPRYKIIEKRQSVAFWCNPISGHATLYWYQQILGQGPKLLIQFQNNGVVDDSQLPKDRFSAERLKGVDSTLKIQPAKLEDSAVYLCASSLGETQYFGPGTRLLVL.

The chain joins TRBV30 to TRBJ1-2; D might be TRBD1 (5 bases). Looked up from germline, CDR1 is GTSNPN and CDR2 is SVGIG (reference sequence). Deletions cut 4 bases from V and 2 bases from J, with 11 bases between. The CDR3 has 13 residues. CDR3 DNA sequence: TGTGCCTGGACTCCCAGGGAAAACTATGGCTACACCTTC. Translated, it gives CAWTPRENYGYTF.

The chain has TRBV28 and TRBJ2-5; D not resolved. Trimming cost V 7 bases and J 6 bases, with 15 bases left between them. The germline CDR1 and CDR2 sequences are MDHEN and SYDVKM. The CDR3 consists of 13 residues. The CDR3 nucleotides are TGTGCCAGCACCCCCCTGTCCCCTCAGACCCAGTACTTC. Encoded protein: CASTPLSPQTQYF.

V is TRBV5-1 and J is TRBJ2-5, with 13 nucleotides matching TRBD2. J was trimmed by 5 bases and V by 0 bases; bases with no gene match: 7. CDR1 is SGHRS and CDR2 is YFSETQ in the germline V gene. The CDR3 runs 17 residues. CDR3 bases: TGCGCCAGCAGCTTGGAGGGGACTAGCGGGGCCCGGGAGACCCAGTACTTC. Its translation is CASSLEGTSGARETQYF.

The gene calls are TRBV28 and TRBJ1-1; D gene ambiguous. V dropped 4 bases and J dropped 1 base, with 13 bases sitting between them. The CDR3 loop spans 15 amino acids. Germline loops: CDR1 MDHEN, CDR2 SYDVKM. CDR3 sequence (DNA): TGTGCCAGCAGTTCGGAAGGGTTACCGAACACTGAAGCTTTCTTT. This sequence encodes CASSSEGLPNTEAFF.

The J gene is TRBJ2-7, the V gene TRBV7-9; D gene unclear. The germline V and J ends were trimmed by 5 bases and 6 bases, with 17 bases remaining between them. CDR1 SEHNR and CDR2 FQNEAQ come from the germline V gene (reference sequence). The CDR3 is 14 residues long. The CDR3 spells CASSVLAIFSEQYF. The CDR3 DNA follows: TGTGCCAGCAGCGTCCTGGCAATATTCTCCGAGCAGTACTTC. The complete variable domain, with remaining parts taken from reference TRBV7-9 and TRBJ2-7, reads DTGVSQNPRHKITKRGQNVTFRCDPISEHNRLYWYRQTLGQGPEFLTYFQNEAQLEKSRLLSDRFSAERPKGSFSTLEIQRTEQGDSAMYLCASSVLAIFSEQYFGPGTRLTVT.

This chain joins TRBV11-2 and TRBJ1-2; D not certain. V dropped 5 bases and J dropped 8 bases, with 9 bases sitting between them. The CDR3 runs to 11 residues. Germline loops: CDR1 SGHAT, CDR2 FQNNGV. CDR3 sequence (DNA): TGTGCCAGCAGCAAGAGCTTGGGCTACACCTTC. Protein: CASSKSLGYTF.

The chain uses TRBV29-1 and TRBJ1-3, with D uncertain. The CDR3 is 12 residues long. V lost 7 bases and J 0 bases, leaving 7 bases between the germline ends. The germline gives CDR1 SQVTM, CDR2 ANQGSEA. In DNA form, the CDR3 reads TGCAGCGCAGGATACTCTGGAAACACCATATATTTT. Amino acid sequence: CSAGYSGNTIYF.